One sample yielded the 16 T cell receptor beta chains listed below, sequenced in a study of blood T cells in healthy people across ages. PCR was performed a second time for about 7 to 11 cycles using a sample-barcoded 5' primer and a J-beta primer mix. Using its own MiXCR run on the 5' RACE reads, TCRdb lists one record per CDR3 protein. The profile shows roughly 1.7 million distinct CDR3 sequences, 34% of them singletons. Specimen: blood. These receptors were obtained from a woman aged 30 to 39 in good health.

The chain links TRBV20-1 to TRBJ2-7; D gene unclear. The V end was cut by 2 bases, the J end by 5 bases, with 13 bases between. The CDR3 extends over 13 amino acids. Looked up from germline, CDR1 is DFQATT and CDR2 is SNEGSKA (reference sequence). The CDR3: CSARPLSNNEQYF. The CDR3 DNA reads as TGCAGTGCTAGACCGTTATCTAACAACGAGCAGTACTTC.

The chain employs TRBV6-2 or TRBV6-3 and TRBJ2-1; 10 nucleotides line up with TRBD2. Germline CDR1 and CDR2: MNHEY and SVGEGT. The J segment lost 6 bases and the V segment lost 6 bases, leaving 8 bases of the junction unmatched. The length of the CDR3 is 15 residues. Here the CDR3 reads CASRPAGTSVNEQFF. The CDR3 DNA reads TGTGCCAGCAGACCCGCCGGGACTAGCGTCAATGAGCAGTTCTTC.

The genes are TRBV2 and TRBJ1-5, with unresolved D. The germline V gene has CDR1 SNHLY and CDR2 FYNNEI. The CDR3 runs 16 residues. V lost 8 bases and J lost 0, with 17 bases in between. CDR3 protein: CASCSDQRYSNQPQHF. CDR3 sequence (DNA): TGTGCCAGCTGTTCAGACCAGCGGTATAGCAATCAGCCCCAGCATTTT.

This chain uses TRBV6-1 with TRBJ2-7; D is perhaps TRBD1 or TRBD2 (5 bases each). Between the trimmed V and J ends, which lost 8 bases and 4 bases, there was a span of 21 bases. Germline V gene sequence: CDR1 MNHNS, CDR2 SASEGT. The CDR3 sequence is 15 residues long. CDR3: CASDPGPRKRYEQYF. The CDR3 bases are TGTGCCAGCGACCCGGGACCGCGGAAAAGGTACGAGCAGTACTTC.

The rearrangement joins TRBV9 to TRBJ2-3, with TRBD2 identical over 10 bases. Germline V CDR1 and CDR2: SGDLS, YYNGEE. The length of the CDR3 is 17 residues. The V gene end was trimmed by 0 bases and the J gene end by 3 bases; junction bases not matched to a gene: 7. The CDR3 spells CASSVVASGGQTDTQYF. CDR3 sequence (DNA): TGTGCCAGCAGCGTAGTGGCTAGCGGGGGACAGACAGATACGCAGTATTTT.

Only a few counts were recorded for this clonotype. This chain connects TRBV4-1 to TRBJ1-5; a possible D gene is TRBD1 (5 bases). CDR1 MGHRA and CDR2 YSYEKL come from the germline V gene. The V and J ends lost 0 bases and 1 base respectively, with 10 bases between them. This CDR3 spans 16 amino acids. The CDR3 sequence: CASSQEPGTSNQPQHF. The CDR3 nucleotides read TGCGCCAGCAGCCAAGAGCCGGGGACGAGCAATCAGCCCCAGCATTTT.

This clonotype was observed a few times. The CDR3 sequence: CSARGDRGVETQYF. The CDR3 coding sequence is TGCAGTGCTAGAGGGGACAGGGGAGTAGAGACCCAGTACTTC. This chain joins TRBV20-1 and TRBJ2-5; TRBD1 matches at 10 bases. In germline, CDR1 is DFQATT, CDR2 SNEGSKA (reference sequence). V was pared by 1 base and J by 4 bases, with 3 bases of the junction left unmatched. The CDR3 has 14 amino acids.

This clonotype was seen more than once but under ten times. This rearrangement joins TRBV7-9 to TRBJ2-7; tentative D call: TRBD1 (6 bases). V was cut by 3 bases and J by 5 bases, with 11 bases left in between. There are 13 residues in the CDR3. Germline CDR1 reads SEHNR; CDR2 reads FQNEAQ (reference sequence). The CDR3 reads CASSFRDKDEQYF. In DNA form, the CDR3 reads TGTGCCAGCAGCTTCCGGGACAAGGACGAGCAGTACTTC.

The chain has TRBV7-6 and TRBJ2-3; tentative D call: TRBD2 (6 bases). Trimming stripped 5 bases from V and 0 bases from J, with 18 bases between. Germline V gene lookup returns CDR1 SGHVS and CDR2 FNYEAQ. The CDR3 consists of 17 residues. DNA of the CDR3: TGTGCCAGCAGCAGATTTGGAGGGCCGGGGAGCACAGATACGCAGTATTTT. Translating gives CASSRFGGPGSTDTQYF.

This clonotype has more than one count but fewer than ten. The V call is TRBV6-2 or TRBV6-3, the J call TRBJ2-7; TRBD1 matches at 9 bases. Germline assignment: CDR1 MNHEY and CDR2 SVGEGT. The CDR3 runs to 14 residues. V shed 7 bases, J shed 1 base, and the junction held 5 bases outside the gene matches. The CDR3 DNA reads TGTGCCAGCACCGGGACAGGGAGGTCCTACGAGCAGTACTTC. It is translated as CASTGTGRSYEQYF.

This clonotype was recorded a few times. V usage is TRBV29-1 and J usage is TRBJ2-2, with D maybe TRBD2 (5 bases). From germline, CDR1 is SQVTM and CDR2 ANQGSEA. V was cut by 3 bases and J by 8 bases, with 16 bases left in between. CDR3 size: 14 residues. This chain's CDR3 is CSVEGFGVGGELFF. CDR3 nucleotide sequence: TGCAGCGTTGAGGGCTTCGGGGTTGGTGGGGAGCTGTTTTTT.

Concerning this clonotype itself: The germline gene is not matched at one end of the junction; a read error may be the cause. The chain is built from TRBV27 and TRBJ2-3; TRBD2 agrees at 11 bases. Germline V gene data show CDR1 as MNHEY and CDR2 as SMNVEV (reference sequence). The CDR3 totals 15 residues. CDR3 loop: CASRAGTSGTDMQYF. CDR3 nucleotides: TGTGCCAGCAGGGCCGGGACTAGCGGCACAGATATGCAGTATTTT.

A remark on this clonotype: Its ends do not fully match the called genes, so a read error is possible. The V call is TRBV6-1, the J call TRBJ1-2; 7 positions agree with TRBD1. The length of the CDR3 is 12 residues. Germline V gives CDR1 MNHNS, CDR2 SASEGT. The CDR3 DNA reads TGTGCCAGCGGACAGGAGTACTCTGGCCACACCTTC. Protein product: CASGQEYSGHTF.

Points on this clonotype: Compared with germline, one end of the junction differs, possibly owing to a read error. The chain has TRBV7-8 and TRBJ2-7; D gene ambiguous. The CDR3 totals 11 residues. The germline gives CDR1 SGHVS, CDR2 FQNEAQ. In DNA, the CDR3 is TGTGCCAGCACCTTACCCTACGAGCAGTACTTC. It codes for CASTLPYEQYF.

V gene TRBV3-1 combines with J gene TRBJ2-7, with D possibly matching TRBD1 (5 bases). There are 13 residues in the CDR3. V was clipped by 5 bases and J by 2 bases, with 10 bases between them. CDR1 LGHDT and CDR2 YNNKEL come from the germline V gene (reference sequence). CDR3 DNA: TGTGCCAGCAGCTCGGACACGACCTACGAGCAGTACTTC. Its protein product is CASSSDTTYEQYF.

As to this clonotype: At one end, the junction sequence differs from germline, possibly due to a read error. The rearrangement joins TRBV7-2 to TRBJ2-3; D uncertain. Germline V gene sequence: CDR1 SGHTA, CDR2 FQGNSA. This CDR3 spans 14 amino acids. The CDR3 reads CVSSFTHVTDTQYF. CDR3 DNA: TGTGTCAGCAGCTTCACTCATGTGACAGATACGCAGTATTTT.